Below, 18 T cell receptor beta chains from the same sample are listed, as sequenced in a study of T cell repertoires in cytomegalovirus infection (dated by TCRdb to between 2018 and 2020). The sequencer was an Illumina HiSeq 1500. TCRdb handled the public reads itself, with Q25 trimming in fastp and clone calling in MiXCR, and kept productive beta chains. All rows with the same CDR3 protein become a single entry with the most common DNA and genes. This sample comprises about 490,000 distinct CDR3 sequences, more than 20% of them detected only once. Approximately 13% of the sample is taken by the ten largest. The sample consisted of PBMCs. These receptors came from a human donor in good health (CMV status not recorded). Some clones in this sample may be carry-over from other donors' samples.

V gene TRBV27 combines with J gene TRBJ1-5, with 10 bases fitting TRBD1. With 5 bases clipped from V and 3 bases from J, the junction kept 13 bases outside the gene matches. Per germline, CDR1 MNHEY and CDR2 SMNVEV (reference sequence). The CDR3 sequence is 18 residues long. The CDR3 DNA is TGTGCCAGCAGTCCATTACCCCGGGACAGGGGACCCAATCAGCCCCAGCATTTT. Residues: CASSPLPRDRGPNQPQHF.

This chain joins TRBV15 and TRBJ1-5; maybe TRBD1 (6 bases). Germline V gives CDR1 LNHNV, CDR2 YYDKDF (reference sequence). V was pared by 5 bases and J by 4 bases, with 18 bases between. The CDR3 length is 16 residues. CDR3 sequence: CATSPQQGGRNQPQHF. Written as DNA, the CDR3 is TGTGCCACCAGCCCTCAACAGGGAGGGAGAAATCAGCCCCAGCATTTT.

The V call is TRBV20-1, the J call TRBJ2-3; 14 nucleotides match TRBD2. Trimming took 4 bases from V and 1 from J; bases not matched to a gene: 1. CDR1 and CDR2 from the germline V gene are DFQATT and SNEGSKA (reference sequence). This CDR3 has 15 amino acids. Here the CDR3 DNA reads TGCAGTGCTACGGGACTAGCGGGAGGCACAGATACGCAGTATTTT. Protein product: CSATGLAGGTDTQYF.

The chain joins TRBV7-2 to TRBJ1-5; TRBD1 agrees at 7 bases. Trimming took 3 bases from V and 6 from J; bases not matched to a gene: 5. Germline-derived CDR1 and CDR2 are SGHTA and FQGNSA. The length of the CDR3 is 14 residues. CDR3 sequence: CASSFGTVGQPQHF. CDR3 bases: TGTGCCAGCAGCTTCGGGACAGTGGGTCAGCCCCAGCATTTT.

This clonotype has at least ten counts. This chain uses TRBV10-2 with TRBJ2-5; D remains ambiguous. CDR3 size: 12 residues. With 4 bases removed from V and 2 bases from J, the gap between germline ends came to 5 bases. The germline V gene has CDR1 WSHSY and CDR2 SAAADI. The chain's CDR3 is CASSANQETQYF. CDR3 in DNA: TGCGCCAGCAGTGCTAATCAAGAGACCCAGTACTTC.

This clonotype was detected only a few times. The V gene is TRBV19, the J gene TRBJ1-1; TRBD1 might be the D (6 bases). The V gene's germline CDR1 is LNHDA and CDR2 SQIVND (reference sequence). This CDR3 is 15 amino acids long. Trimming removed 7 bases at V and 2 bases at J, with 17 bases between. The DNA of the CDR3 is TGTGCCAGTACCATCAACAGGGATAGAAACACTGAAGCTTTCTTT. Its translation: CASTINRDRNTEAFF.

The chain couples TRBV28 to TRBJ2-1; D gene uncertain. The germline CDR1 and CDR2 sequences are MDHEN and SYDVKM. V was shortened by 8 bases and J by 6 bases, with 17 bases between the two germline ends. The CDR3 loop spans 14 amino acids. CDR3 DNA sequence: TGTGCCAGCCCTCAAATACTCAAGGGCAATGAGCAGTTCTTC. This encodes CASPQILKGNEQFF.

A single count supports this clonotype. This sequence joins TRBV27 and TRBJ1-1; possible D gene TRBD1, 6 bases. The germline V gene encodes CDR1 MNHEY and CDR2 SMNVEV (reference sequence). This CDR3 is built from 14 residues. V was trimmed by 8 bases and J by 3 bases, leaving 16 bases between them. The CDR3 DNA sequence: TGTGCCAGCGGACCTCAGGGGCTAGACACTGAAGCTTTCTTT. It is translated as CASGPQGLDTEAFF.

The genes are TRBV6-2 or TRBV6-3 and TRBJ1-1; 9 bases fit TRBD1. This CDR3 has 17 residues. Germline values: CDR1 MNHEY, CDR2 SVGEGT. V lost 0 bases to trimming and J lost 5 bases; unmatched junction nucleotides: 10. In DNA form, the CDR3 reads TGTGCCAGCAGTTACTCACCGGGACAGGGAGGTTGGACTGAAGCTTTCTTT. Translated, it gives CASSYSPGQGGWTEAFF.

The CDR3 protein is CSAPLQAGGYEQFF. CDR3 in DNA: TGCAGTGCCCCCCTACAAGCGGGAGGGTATGAGCAGTTCTTC. The rearrangement uses TRBV20-1 and TRBJ2-1; 10 bases agree with TRBD2. The CDR3 sequence is 14 residues long. Germline-derived CDR1 and CDR2 are DFQATT and SNEGSKA (reference sequence). The J segment lost 8 bases and the V segment lost 6 bases, leaving 10 bases of the junction unmatched.

This clonotype was counted once. The chain joins TRBV6-2 or TRBV6-3 to TRBJ2-7; D is uncertain. The germline V and J ends were trimmed by 6 bases and 4 bases, with 16 bases remaining between them. There are 14 residues in the CDR3. CDR1 and CDR2 (germline): MNHEY, SVGEGT. CDR3 nucleotides: TGTGCCAGCAGCCGGAAGGCGCCTGGGTACGAGCAGTACTTC. Translation gives CASSRKAPGYEQYF.

This clonotype has only a few counts. V and J are TRBV7-2 and TRBJ2-1; 10 nucleotides line up with TRBD2. V trimming: 6 bases; J trimming: 8 bases; junction bases outside the gene matches: 4. This CDR3 has 13 amino acids. CDR1 is SGHTA, CDR2 FQGNSA, per germline. This chain's CDR3 is CASSKREGDEQFF. In DNA form, the CDR3 reads TGTGCCAGCAGTAAGCGGGAGGGCGATGAGCAGTTCTTC.

This clonotype was observed a handful of times. V usage is TRBV2 and J usage is TRBJ1-5; TRBD1 matches at 7 bases. The germline gives CDR1 SNHLY, CDR2 FYNNEI. This CDR3 comprises 15 residues. V lost 5 bases, J lost 6 bases, and 10 bases stayed unmatched. The DNA for the CDR3 is TGTGCCAGCAGTCCTTCCGACAGGGAAGGTCAGCCCCAGCATTTT. Translating gives CASSPSDREGQPQHF. Complete variable domain (other parts from reference TRBV2 and TRBJ1-5): EPEVTQTPSHQVTQMGQEVILRCVPISNHLYFYWYRQILGQKVEFLVSFYNNEISEKSEIFDDQFSVERPDGSNFTLKIRSTKLEDSAMYFCASSPSDREGQPQHFGDGTRLSIL.

This clonotype was counted many times. The chain couples TRBV7-2 to TRBJ1-2, with 7 bases matching TRBD1. The CDR3 is 13 amino acids. V lost 6 bases and J lost 7; bases outside the gene matches: 8. Germline V lookup: CDR1 SGHTA, CDR2 FQGNSA. CDR3 region: CASSSHRGGGYTF. The DNA for the CDR3 is TGTGCCAGCAGTTCCCACAGGGGCGGTGGCTACACCTTC.

This clonotype was seen only a few times. The chain has TRBV12-3 or TRBV12-4 and TRBJ1-1; TRBD1 matches 8 bases. J was trimmed by 4 bases and V by 1 base; bases with no gene match: 5. This CDR3 contains 15 residues. As DNA, the CDR3 is TGTGCCAGCAGTTTAGGGGCAGGGGGCCTCACTGAAGCTTTCTTT. Translating it yields CASSLGAGGLTEAFF.

CDR3 DNA: TGTGCCAGCAGTTTGGTTGGAGGCGAGCAGTACGTC. This translates into CASSLVGGEQYV. The J gene is TRBJ2-7, the V gene TRBV28, with D possibly matching TRBD2 (5 bases). Germline loops: CDR1 MDHEN, CDR2 SYDVKM. This CDR3 has 12 residues. Trimming shortened V by 3 bases and J by 6 bases, and 9 bases separated the two germline ends.

This clonotype has a count of ten or more. The chain employs TRBV7-8 and TRBJ2-1; D may be TRBD1 or TRBD2 (5 bases each). Germline loops: CDR1 SGHVS, CDR2 FQNEAQ. Trimming pared 6 bases from V and 4 bases from J, leaving 19 bases between. This CDR3 region has 16 residues. Here the CDR3 reads CASRTGLLENYNEQFF. The CDR3 DNA reads as TGTGCCAGCAGAACAGGACTGTTAGAAAATTACAATGAGCAGTTCTTC.

This clonotype occurred a few times. The V call is TRBV7-2, the J call TRBJ2-1, with D possibly TRBD2 on 6 matching bases. Looked up from germline, CDR1 is SGHTA and CDR2 is FQGNSA. The germline V and J ends were trimmed by 3 bases and 7 bases, with 16 bases remaining between them. The CDR3 spans 15 residues. In nucleotides, the CDR3 is TGTGCCAGCAGCTTTGCGGGGCTAGCTGGGAATGAGCAGTTCTTC. It translates to CASSFAGLAGNEQFF. Drawing the rest from reference TRBV7-2 and TRBJ2-1, the complete variable domain is GAGVSQSPSNKVTEKGKDVELRCDPISGHTALYWYRQSLGQGLEFLIYFQGNSAPDKSGLPSDRFSAERTGGSVSTLTIQRTQQEDSAVYLCASSFAGLAGNEQFFGPGTRLTVL.